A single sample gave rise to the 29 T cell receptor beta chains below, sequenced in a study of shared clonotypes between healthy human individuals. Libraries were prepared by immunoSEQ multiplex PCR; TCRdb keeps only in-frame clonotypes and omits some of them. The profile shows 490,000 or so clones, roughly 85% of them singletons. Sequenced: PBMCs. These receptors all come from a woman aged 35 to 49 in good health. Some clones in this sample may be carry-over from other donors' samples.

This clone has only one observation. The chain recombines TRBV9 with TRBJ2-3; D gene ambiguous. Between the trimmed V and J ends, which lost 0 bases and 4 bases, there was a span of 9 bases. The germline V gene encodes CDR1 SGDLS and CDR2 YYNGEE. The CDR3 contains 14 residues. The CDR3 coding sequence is TGTGCCAGCAGCGTAGACCCAGCCCCAGATACGCAGTATTTT. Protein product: CASSVDPAPDTQYF. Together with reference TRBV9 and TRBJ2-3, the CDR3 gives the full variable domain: DSGVTQTPKHLITATGQRVTLRCSPRSGDLSVYWYQQSLDQGLQFLIQYYNGEERAKGNILERFSAQQFPDLHSELNLSSLELGDSALYFCASSVDPAPDTQYFGPGTRLTVL.

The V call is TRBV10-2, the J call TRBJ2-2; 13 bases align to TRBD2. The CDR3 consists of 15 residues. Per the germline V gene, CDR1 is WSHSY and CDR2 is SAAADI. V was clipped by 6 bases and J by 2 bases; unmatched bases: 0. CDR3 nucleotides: TGCGCCAGCAGGGGACTAGCGGGAAACACCGGGGAGCTGTTTTTT. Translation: CASRGLAGNTGELFF.

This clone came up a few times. CDR3 in amino acids: CASSLEWGRADTQYF. CDR3 nucleotide sequence: TGTGCCAGCAGCTTAGAGTGGGGGAGGGCGGATACGCAGTATTTT. The chain has TRBV7-2 and TRBJ2-3; 7 positions agree with TRBD2. CDR1 is SGHTA, CDR2 FQGNSA, per germline. The trim removed 1 base at V and 6 bases at J, leaving 7 bases unmatched. This CDR3 region has 15 residues.

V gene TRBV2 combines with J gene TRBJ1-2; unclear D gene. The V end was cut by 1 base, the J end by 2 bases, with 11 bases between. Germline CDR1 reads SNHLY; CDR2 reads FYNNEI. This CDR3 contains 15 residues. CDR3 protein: CASSEGTPINYGYTF. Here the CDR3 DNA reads TGTGCCAGCAGTGAAGGCACACCTATCAACTATGGCTACACCTTC.

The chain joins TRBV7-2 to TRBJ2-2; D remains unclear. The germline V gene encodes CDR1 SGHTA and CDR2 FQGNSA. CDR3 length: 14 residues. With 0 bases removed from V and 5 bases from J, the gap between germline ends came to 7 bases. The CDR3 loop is CASSLAPGTGELFF. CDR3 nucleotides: TGTGCCAGCAGCTTAGCCCCAGGAACCGGGGAGCTGTTTTTT.

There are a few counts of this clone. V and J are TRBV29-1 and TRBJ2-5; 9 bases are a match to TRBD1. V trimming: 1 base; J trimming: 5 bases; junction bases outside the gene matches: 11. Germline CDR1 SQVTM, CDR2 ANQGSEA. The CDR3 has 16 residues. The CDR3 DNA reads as TGCAGCGTTGAAGGCCCCGGGACAGGGCCTGGGGAGACCCAGTACTTC. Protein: CSVEGPGTGPGETQYF.

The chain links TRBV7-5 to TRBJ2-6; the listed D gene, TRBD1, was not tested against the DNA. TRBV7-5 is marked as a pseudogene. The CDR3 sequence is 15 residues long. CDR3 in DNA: TGTGCCAGAAAAAGTAGACAAAGTCGGGCCAACGTCCTGACTTTC. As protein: CARKSRQSRANVLTF.

Here the CDR3 reads CASLKGTGGGGELFF. The CDR3 DNA sequence: TGTGCCAGCTTGAAAGGGACAGGGGGCGGCGGGGAGCTGTTTTTT. J is TRBJ2-2 and V is TRBV7-9; 12 nucleotides align to TRBD1. This CDR3 comprises 15 residues. With V trimmed by 8 bases and J by 7 bases, 8 bases remained unmatched. Germline CDR1 is SEHNR and CDR2 is FQNEAQ (reference sequence). The full variable domain, completed using reference TRBV7-9 and TRBJ2-2, is DTGVSQNPRHKITKRGQNVTFRCDPISEHNRLYWYRQTLGQGPEFLTYFQNEAQLEKSRLLSDRFSAERPKGSFSTLEIQRTEQGDSAMYLCASLKGTGGGGELFFGEGSRLTVL.

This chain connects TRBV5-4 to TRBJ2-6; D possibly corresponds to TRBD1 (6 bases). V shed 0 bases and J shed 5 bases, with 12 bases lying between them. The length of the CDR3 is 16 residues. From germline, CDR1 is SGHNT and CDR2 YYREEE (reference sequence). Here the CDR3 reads CASSLEQGIRANVLTF. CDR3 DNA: TGTGCCAGCAGCTTGGAACAGGGTATACGGGCCAACGTCCTGACTTTC.

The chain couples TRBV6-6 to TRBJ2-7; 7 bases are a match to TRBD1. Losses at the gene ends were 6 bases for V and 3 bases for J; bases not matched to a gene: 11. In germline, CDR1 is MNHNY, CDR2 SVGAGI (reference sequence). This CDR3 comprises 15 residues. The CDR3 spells CASSRARGYYYEQYF. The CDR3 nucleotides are TGTGCCAGCAGCCGCGCCAGGGGGTACTACTACGAGCAGTACTTC.

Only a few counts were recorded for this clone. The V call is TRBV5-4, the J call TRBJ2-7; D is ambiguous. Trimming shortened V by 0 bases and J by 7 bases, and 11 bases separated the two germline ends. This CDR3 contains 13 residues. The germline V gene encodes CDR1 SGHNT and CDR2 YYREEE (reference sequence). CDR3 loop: CASSLDLMGEQYF. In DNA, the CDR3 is TGTGCCAGCAGCTTGGATTTAATGGGTGAGCAGTACTTC.

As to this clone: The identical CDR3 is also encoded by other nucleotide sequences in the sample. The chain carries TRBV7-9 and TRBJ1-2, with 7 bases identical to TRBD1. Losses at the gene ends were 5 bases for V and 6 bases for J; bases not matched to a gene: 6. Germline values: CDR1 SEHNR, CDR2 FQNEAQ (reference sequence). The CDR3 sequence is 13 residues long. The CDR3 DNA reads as TGTGCCAGCAGCCCTCGACAGGGCGATGGCTACACCTTC. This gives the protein CASSPRQGDGYTF.

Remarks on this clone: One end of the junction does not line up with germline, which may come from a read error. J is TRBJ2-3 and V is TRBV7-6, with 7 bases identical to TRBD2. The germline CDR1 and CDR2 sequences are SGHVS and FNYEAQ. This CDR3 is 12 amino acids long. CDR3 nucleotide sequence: TGTGCCAGCAGCGGGTCCGGGACTACGCTGTATTTT. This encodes CASSGSGTTLYF.

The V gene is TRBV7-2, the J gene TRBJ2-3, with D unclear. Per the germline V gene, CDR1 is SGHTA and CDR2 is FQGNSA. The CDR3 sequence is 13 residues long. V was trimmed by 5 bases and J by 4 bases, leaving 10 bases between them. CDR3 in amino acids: CASSTQSPDTQYF. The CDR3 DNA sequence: TGTGCCAGCAGCACACAGTCCCCAGATACGCAGTATTTT.

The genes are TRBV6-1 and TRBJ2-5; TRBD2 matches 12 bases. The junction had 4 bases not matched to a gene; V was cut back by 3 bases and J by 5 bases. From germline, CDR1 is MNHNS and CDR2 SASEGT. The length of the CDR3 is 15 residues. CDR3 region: CASSDTSGRWETQYF. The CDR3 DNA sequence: TGTGCCAGCAGTGATACTAGCGGGAGGTGGGAGACCCAGTACTTC.

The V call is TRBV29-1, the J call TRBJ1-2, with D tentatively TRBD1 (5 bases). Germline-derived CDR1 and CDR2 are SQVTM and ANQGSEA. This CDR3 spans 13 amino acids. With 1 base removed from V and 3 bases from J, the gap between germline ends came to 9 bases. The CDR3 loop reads CSVEGRGYYGYTF. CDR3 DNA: TGCAGCGTTGAAGGGCGGGGGTACTATGGCTACACCTTC.

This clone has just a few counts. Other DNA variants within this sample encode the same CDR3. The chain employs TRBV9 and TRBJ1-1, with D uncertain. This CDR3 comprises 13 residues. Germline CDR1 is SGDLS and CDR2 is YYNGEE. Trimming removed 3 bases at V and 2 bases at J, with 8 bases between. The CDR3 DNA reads TGTGCCAGCAGCGGTCAGATTAACACTGAAGCTTTCTTT. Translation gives CASSGQINTEAFF.

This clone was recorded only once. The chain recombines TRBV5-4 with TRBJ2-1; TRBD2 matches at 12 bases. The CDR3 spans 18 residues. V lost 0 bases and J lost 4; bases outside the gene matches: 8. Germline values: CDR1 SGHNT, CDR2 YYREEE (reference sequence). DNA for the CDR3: TGTGCCAGCAGCTTGGGGGGCCCGACTAGCGGGGGATACAATGAGCAGTTCTTC. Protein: CASSLGGPTSGGYNEQFF.

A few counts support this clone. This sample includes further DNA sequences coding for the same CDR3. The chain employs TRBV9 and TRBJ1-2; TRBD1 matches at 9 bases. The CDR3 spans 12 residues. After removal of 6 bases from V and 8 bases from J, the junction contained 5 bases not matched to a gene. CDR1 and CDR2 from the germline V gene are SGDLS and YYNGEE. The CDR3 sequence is CASKQGAGGYTF. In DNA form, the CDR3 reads TGTGCCAGCAAACAGGGGGCCGGAGGCTACACCTTC.

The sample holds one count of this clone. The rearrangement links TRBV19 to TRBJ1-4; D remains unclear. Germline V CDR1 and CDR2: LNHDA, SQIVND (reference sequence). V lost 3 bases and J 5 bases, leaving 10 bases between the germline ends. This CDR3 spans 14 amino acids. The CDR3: CASSIERMNEKLFF. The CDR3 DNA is TGTGCCAGTAGTATCGAACGGATGAATGAAAAACTGTTTTTT.

Here the CDR3 reads CASSLGPGGNTEAFF. The CDR3 DNA reads as TGTGCCAGCAGCTTAGGTCCAGGGGGGAACACTGAAGCTTTCTTT. This chain uses TRBV7-2 with TRBJ1-1; 7 nucleotides align to TRBD1. The CDR3 has 15 residues. V lost 1 base to trimming and J lost 1 base; unmatched junction nucleotides: 3. The germline V gene encodes CDR1 SGHTA and CDR2 FQGNSA.

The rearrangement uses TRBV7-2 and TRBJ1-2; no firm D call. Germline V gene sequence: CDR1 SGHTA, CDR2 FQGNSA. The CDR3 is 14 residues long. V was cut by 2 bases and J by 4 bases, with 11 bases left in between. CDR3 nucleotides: TGTGCCAGCAGCTTAATTGCAGTCCCCTATGGCTACACCTTC. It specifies CASSLIAVPYGYTF.

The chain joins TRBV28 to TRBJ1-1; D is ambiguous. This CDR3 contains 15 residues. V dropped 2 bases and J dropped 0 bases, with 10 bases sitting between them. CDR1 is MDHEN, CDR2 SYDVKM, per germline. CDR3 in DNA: TGTGCCAGCAGTTTAACCAGGCGGGTGAACACTGAAGCTTTCTTT. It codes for CASSLTRRVNTEAFF.

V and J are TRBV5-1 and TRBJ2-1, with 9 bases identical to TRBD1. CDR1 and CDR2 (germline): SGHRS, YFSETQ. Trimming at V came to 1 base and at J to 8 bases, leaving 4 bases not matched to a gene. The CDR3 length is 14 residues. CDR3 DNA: TGCGCCAGCAGCTTGACAGGGGGCGAAGATGAGCAGTTCTTC. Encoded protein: CASSLTGGEDEQFF.

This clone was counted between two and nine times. The CDR3 sequence: CASSARLVSEYEQFF. In DNA form, the CDR3 reads TGTGCCAGCAGCGCACGACTAGTTTCGGAATATGAGCAGTTCTTC. The chain employs TRBV5-5 and TRBJ2-1, with D possibly being TRBD2 (6 bases). V gave up 4 bases and J gave up 8 bases, with 19 bases separating them. CDR1 and CDR2 (germline): SGHKS, YYEKEE (reference sequence). This CDR3 has 15 residues.

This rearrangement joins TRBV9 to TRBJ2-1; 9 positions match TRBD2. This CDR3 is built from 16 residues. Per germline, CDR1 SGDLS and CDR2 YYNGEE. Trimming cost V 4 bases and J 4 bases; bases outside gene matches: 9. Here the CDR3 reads CASSTRSGSLYNEQFF. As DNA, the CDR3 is TGTGCCAGCAGCACGCGTAGCGGGAGCCTATACAATGAGCAGTTCTTC.

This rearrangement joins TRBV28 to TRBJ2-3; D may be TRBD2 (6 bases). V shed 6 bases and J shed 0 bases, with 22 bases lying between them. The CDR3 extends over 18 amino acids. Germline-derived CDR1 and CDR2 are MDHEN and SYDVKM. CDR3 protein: CASSPAKVAETSTDTQYF. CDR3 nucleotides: TGTGCCAGCAGCCCAGCTAAGGTAGCGGAAACTAGCACAGATACGCAGTATTTT.

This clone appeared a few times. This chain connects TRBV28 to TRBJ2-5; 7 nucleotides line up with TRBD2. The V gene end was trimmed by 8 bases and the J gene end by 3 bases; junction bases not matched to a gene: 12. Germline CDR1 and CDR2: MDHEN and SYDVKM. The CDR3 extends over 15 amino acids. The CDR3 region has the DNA TGTGCCAGCTGCCATCCGGGGGGAGGGGAAGAGACCCAGTACTTC. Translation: CASCHPGGGEETQYF.

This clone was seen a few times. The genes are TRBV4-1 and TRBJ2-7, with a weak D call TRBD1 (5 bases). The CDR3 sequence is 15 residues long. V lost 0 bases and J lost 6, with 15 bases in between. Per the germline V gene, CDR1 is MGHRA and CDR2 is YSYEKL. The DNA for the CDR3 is TGCGCCAGCAGCCAAGACTTTCCCAGGGTCTCCGAGCAGTACTTC. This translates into CASSQDFPRVSEQYF.